One T cell receptor (beta chain) is described in this entry. This sample stems from a study of cytomegalovirus exposure and HLA in healthy donors. PCR amplification relied on 60 Vbeta primers (plus 13 Jbeta primers). The data were produced by immunoSEQ multiplex PCR, yet TCRdb's version contains in-frame clones alone and is incomplete. The table shows over 110,000 clones, with roughly four fifths occurring only once. V was trimmed by 1 base and J by 4 bases, leaving 5 bases between them. The CDR3 runs to 13 residues. Germline V gene sequence: CDR1 SGHTA, CDR2 FQGNSA. The chain recombines TRBV7-2 with TRBJ2-1, with D unclear. The sequence derives from a male donor in good health and CMV-seronegative. Sequenced material: PBMCs. CDR3 in DNA: TGTGCCAGCAGCTTAGTAGAGTACAATGAGCAGTTCTTC. This sequence encodes CASSLVEYNEQFF.